Shown below are 11 T cell receptor beta chains from a single sample sequenced in a study of graft-versus-host responses after intestinal transplantation. Repertoires were generated with immunoSEQ multiplex PCR, while TCRdb's copy carries only in-frame clones and drops some. The sample includes 15,000 to 20,000 clones, over 75% of them seen just once. Here the sequenced sample was PBMCs, taken 14 days after transplant. These receptors all come from a human patient who received an intestinal transplant, so some T cells may come from the graft donor.

This clone was counted a single time. An end of the junction differs from the germline gene, which may be a read error. This chain connects TRBV6-4 to TRBJ2-3; tentatively, D is TRBD2 (6 bases). The CDR3 loop spans 15 amino acids. CDR1 is MRHNA, CDR2 SNTAGT, per germline. CDR3 sequence: CAGSDSDGGVDTQYF. As DNA, the CDR3 is TGTGCCGGCAGTGACTCAGACGGGGGAGTCGATACGCAGTATTTT.

This clone was counted once. This sequence joins TRBV2 and TRBJ1-1; the match to TRBD1 covers 7 bases. V lost 8 bases to trimming and J lost 3 bases; unmatched junction nucleotides: 9. The CDR3 sequence is 14 residues long. Germline CDR1 reads SNHLY; CDR2 reads FYNNEI. In nucleotides, the CDR3 is TGTGCCAGCTGGACAGGTGGTGGGGACACTGAAGCTTTCTTT. As protein: CASWTGGGDTEAFF.

J is TRBJ2-1 and V is TRBV5-4; TRBD2 matches at 9 bases. J gave up 0 bases and V 2 bases, and 3 bases lay outside the gene matches. The CDR3 has 16 amino acids. Germline CDR1 SGHNT, CDR2 YYREEE (reference sequence). The DNA for the CDR3 is TGTGCCAGCAGCTTTCTAGCGGGGAGCTCCTACAATGAGCAGTTCTTC. Its translation is CASSFLAGSSYNEQFF.

This chain joins TRBV6-4 and TRBJ1-1; no reliable D call. V gave up 8 bases and J gave up 6 bases, with 28 bases separating them. This CDR3 is built from 17 residues. Germline V CDR1 and CDR2: MRHNA, SNTAGT. CDR3 coding DNA: TGTGCCAGCCCTTGGGGATGGTGTAGGTTTGAACCCGCTGAAGCTTTCTTT. It encodes CASPWGWCRFEPAEAFF.

The chain joins TRBV5-1 to TRBJ2-5, with 9 bases aligning to TRBD2. Germline CDR1 and CDR2: SGHRS and YFSETQ. The CDR3 length is 16 residues. Trimming at V came to 0 bases and at J to 4 bases, leaving 7 bases not matched to a gene. The CDR3 region has the DNA TGCGCCAGCAGCTTGGATGTTAGCGGGAGATTAGAGACCCAGTACTTC. Translation gives CASSLDVSGRLETQYF.

V usage is TRBV19 and J usage is TRBJ2-4; 7 bases line up with TRBD2. J was trimmed by 6 bases and V by 2 bases; bases with no gene match: 7. There are 15 residues in the CDR3. Germline CDR1 is LNHDA and CDR2 is SQIVND (reference sequence). The DNA for the CDR3 is TGTGCCAGTAGTATAACCCGACTAGCAAGAAACATTCAGTACTTC. Amino acids: CASSITRLARNIQYF.

A remark on this clone: This CDR3 is also generated by other DNA sequences in the sample. V is TRBV5-1 and J is TRBJ2-7, with TRBD2 matching 7 bases. V dropped 4 bases and J dropped 2; count of bases not matched to a gene: 33. The CDR3 spans 23 residues. Germline CDR1 SGHRS, CDR2 YFSETQ. CDR3 in amino acids: CASSVYGAEWGGVIGTSAYEQYF. CDR3 nucleotides: TGCGCCAGCAGCGTATATGGCGCCGAATGGGGGGGGGTCATAGGGACTTCAGCCTACGAGCAGTACTTC.

CDR3 loop: CASSQGQIYEQYF. In DNA form, the CDR3 reads TGTGCCAGCAGCCAGGGACAAATCTACGAGCAGTACTTC. The genes are TRBV2 and TRBJ2-7, with a tentative D call TRBD1 (6 bases). Germline V CDR1 and CDR2: SNHLY, FYNNEI. The CDR3 consists of 13 residues. V lost 6 bases to trimming and J lost 3 bases, with 12 bases between them.

The chain joins TRBV28 to TRBJ1-4; TRBD1 matches at 8 bases. Germline values: CDR1 MDHEN, CDR2 SYDVKM. This CDR3 has 15 residues. With V trimmed by 3 bases and J by 7 bases, 7 bases remained unmatched. In nucleotides, the CDR3 is TGTGCCAGCAGTTTTTCCGACAGGGGACCTGAAAAACTGTTTTTT. Translating it yields CASSFSDRGPEKLFF.

This chain connects TRBV7-9 to TRBJ2-7; a possible D gene is TRBD2 (6 bases). The CDR3 totals 15 residues. Germline values: CDR1 SEHNR, CDR2 FQNEAQ (reference sequence). The V end was cut by 5 bases, the J end by 1 base, with 15 bases between. The DNA of the CDR3 is TGTGCCAGCAGCCCTTCGGGGGAAAGGTCCTACGAGCAGTACTTC. Residues: CASSPSGERSYEQYF.

The V call is TRBV5-1, the J call TRBJ1-2, with D tentatively TRBD1 (6 bases). The ends were cut back, 4 bases at V and 8 bases at J, with 21 bases in the middle. The CDR3 is made up of 15 amino acids. The germline CDR1 and CDR2 sequences are SGHRS and YFSETQ. The DNA of the CDR3 is TGCGCCAGCAGCCAATGGACAGAGAGAAGAGGGGGCTACACCTTC. This encodes CASSQWTERRGGYTF.